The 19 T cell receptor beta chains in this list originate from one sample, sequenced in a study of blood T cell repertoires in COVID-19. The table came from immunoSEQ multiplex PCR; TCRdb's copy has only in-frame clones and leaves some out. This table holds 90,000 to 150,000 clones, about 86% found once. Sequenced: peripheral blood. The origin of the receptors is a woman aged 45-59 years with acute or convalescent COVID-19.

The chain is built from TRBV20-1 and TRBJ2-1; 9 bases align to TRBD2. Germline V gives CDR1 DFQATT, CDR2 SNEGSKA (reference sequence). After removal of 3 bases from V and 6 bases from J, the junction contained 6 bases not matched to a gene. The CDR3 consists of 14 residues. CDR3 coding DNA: TGCAGTGCTAGTGGGGGGACTAGCCTCAATGAGCAGTTCTTC. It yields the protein CSASGGTSLNEQFF.

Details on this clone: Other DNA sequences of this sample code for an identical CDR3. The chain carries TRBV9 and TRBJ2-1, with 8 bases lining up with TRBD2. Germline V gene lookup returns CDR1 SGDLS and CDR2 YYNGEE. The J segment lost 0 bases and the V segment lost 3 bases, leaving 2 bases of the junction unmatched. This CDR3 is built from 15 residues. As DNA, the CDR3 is TGTGCCAGCAGCGCGGGAGGGAGCTCCTACAATGAGCAGTTCTTC. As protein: CASSAGGSSYNEQFF.

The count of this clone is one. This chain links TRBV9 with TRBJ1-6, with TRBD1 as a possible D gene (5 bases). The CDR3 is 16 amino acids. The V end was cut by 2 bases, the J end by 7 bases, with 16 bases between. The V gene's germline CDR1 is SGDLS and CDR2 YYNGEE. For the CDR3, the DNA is TGTGCCAGCAGCGTGAGGGGAGGGGAGGGGAATTCACCCCTCCACTTT. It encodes CASSVRGGEGNSPLHF.

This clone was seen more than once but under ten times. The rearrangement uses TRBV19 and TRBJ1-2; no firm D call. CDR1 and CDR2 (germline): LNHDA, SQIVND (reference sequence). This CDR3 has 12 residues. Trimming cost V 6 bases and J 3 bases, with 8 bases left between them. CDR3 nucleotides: TGTGCCAGTAGCCTTGGCCACTATGGCTACACCTTC. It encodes CASSLGHYGYTF. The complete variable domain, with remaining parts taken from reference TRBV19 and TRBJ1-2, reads DGGITQSPKYLFRKEGQNVTLSCEQNLNHDAMYWYRQDPGQGLRLIYYSQIVNDFQKGDIAEGYSVSREKKESFPLTVTSAQKNPTAFYLCASSLGHYGYTFGSGTRLTVV.

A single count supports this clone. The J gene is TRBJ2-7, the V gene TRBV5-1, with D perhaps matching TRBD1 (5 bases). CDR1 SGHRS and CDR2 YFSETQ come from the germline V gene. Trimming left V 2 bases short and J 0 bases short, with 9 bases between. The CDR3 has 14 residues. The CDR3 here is CASSFGAVSYEQYF. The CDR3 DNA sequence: TGCGCCAGCAGCTTTGGGGCGGTCTCCTACGAGCAGTACTTC.

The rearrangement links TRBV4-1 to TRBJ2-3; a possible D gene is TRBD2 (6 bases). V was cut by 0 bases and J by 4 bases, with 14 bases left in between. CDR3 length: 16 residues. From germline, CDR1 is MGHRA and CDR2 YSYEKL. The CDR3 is CASSQDNEGLADTQYF. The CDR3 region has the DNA TGCGCCAGCAGCCAAGATAATGAGGGACTGGCAGATACGCAGTATTTT.

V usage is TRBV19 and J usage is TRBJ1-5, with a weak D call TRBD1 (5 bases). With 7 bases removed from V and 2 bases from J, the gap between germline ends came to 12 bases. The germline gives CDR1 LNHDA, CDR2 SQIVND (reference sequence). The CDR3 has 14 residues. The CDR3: CASTLRGGNQPQHF. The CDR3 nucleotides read TGTGCCAGTACCCTCCGGGGGGGCAATCAGCCCCAGCATTTT.

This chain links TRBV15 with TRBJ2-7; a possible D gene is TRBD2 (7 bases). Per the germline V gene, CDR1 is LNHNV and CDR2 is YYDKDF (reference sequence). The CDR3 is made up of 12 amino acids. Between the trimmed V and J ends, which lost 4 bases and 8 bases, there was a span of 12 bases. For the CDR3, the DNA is TGTGCCACCAGCACCGAGGGGGGGAAGCAGTACTTC. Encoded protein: CATSTEGGKQYF.

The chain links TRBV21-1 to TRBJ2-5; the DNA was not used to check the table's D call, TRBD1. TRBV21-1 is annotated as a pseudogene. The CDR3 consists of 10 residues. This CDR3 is CASQDKADYF. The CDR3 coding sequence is TGTGCCAGCCAGGACAAGGCGGACTACTTC.

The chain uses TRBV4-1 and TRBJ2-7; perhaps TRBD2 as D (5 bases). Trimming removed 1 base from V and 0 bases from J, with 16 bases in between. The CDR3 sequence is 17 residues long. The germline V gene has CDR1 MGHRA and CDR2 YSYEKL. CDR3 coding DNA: TGCGCCAGCAGCCAAGCCTCGGGAAGCGGACCCTCCTACGAGCAGTACTTC. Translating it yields CASSQASGSGPSYEQYF.

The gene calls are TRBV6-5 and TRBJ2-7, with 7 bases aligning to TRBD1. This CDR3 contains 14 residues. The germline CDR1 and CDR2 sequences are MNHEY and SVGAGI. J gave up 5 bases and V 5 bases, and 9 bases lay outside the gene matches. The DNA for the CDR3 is TGTGCCAGCAGTCTGGGACAGTTCAATAACGAGCAGTACTTC. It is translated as CASSLGQFNNEQYF.

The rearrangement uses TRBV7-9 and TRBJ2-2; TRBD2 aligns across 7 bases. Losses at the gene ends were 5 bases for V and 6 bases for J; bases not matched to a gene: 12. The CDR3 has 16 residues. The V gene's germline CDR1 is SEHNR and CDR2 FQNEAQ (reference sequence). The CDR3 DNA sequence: TGTGCCAGCAGCCCGGGCGGGCCAGCGGGATCCGGGGAGCTGTTTTTT. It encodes CASSPGGPAGSGELFF.

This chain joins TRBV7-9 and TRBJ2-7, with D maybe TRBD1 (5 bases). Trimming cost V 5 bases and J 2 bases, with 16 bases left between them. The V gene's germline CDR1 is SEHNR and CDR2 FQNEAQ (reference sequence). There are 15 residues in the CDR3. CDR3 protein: CASSPLAAGTYEQYF. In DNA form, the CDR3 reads TGTGCCAGCAGCCCCCTTGCGGCAGGGACCTACGAGCAGTACTTC.

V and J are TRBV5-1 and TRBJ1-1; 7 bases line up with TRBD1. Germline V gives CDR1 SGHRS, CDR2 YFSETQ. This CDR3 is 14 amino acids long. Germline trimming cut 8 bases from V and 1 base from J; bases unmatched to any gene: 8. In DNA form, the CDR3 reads TGCGCCAGTTCACAACAGGGGACGAACACTGAAGCTTTCTTT. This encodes CASSQQGTNTEAFF. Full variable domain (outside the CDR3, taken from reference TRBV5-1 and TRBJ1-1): KAGVTQTPRYLIKTRGQQVTLSCSPISGHRSVSWYQQTPGQGLQFLFEYFSETQRNKGNFPGRFSGRQFSNSRSEMNVSTLELGDSALYLCASSQQGTNTEAFFGQGTRLTVV.

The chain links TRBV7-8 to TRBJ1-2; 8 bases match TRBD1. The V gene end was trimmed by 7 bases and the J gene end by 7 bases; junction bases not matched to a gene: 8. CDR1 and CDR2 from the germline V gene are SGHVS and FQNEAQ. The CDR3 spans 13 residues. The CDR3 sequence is CASIRGQAGGYTF. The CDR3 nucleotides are TGTGCCAGCATTCGGGGACAGGCAGGTGGCTACACCTTC.

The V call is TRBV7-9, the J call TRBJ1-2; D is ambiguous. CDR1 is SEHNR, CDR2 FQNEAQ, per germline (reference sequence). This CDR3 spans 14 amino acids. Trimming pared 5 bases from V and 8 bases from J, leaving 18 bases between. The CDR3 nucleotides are TGTGCCAGCAGCCGTACCCGGGAGGGATCGGGCTACACCTTC. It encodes CASSRTREGSGYTF.

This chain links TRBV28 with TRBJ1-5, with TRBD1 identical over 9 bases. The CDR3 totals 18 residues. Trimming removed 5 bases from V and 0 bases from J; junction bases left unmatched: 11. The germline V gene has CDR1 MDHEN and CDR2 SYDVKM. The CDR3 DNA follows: TGTGCCAGCAGTCCAGGGGGACAGGGAATAGGTAGCAATCAGCCCCAGCATTTT. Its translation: CASSPGGQGIGSNQPQHF.

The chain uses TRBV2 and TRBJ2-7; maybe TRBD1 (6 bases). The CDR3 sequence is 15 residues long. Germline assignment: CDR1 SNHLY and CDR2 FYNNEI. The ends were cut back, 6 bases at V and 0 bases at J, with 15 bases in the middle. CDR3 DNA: TGTGCCAGCAGGGACCGGGACACCTACTCCTACGAGCAGTACTTC. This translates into CASRDRDTYSYEQYF.

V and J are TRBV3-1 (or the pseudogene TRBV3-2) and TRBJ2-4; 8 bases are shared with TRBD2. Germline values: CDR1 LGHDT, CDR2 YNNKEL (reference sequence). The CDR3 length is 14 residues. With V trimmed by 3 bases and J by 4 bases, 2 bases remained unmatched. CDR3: CASSHQRGKNIQYF. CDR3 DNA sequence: TGTGCCAGCAGCCACCAGCGGGGGAAAAACATTCAGTACTTC.